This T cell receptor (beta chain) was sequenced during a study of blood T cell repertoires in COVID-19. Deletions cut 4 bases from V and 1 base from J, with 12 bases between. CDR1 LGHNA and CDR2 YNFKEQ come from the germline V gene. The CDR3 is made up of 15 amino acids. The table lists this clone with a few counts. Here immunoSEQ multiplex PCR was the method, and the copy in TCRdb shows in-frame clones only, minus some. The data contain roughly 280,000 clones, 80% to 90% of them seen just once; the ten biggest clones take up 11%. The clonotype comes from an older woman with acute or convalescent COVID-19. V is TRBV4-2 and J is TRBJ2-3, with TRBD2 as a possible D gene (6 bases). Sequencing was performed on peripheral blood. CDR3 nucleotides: TGTGCCAGCAGCCCGACTAGAATCGGCACAGATACGCAGTATTTT. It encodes CASSPTRIGTDTQYF.